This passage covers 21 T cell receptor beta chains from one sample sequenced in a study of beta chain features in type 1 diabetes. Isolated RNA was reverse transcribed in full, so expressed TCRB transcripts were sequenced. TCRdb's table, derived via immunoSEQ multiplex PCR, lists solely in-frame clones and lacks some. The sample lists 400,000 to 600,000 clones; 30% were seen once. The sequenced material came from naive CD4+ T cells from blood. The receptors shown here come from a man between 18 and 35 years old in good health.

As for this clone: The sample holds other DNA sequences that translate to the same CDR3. CDR3 region: CSARAHEQFF. In DNA form, the CDR3 reads TGCAGTGCCCGCGCGCATGAGCAGTTCTTC. This rearrangement joins TRBV20-1 to TRBJ2-1; no clear D gene. Germline loops: CDR1 DFQATT, CDR2 SNEGSKA (reference sequence). V dropped 6 bases and J dropped 8 bases, with 8 bases sitting between them. The CDR3 runs to 10 residues.

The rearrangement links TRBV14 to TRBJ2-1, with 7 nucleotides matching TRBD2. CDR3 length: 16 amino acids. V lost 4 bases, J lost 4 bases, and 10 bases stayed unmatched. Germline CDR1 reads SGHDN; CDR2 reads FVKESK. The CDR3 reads CASSRVTSVTYNEQFF. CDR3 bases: TGTGCCAGCAGCCGCGTTACTAGCGTGACTTACAATGAGCAGTTCTTC.

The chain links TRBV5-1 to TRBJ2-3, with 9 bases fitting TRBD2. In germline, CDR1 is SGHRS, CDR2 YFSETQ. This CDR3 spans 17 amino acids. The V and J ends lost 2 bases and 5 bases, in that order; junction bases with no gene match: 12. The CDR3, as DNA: TGCGCCAGCAGCTTCACTCTGCTAGCGGGATTCAGAGATACGCAGTATTTT. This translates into CASSFTLLAGFRDTQYF.

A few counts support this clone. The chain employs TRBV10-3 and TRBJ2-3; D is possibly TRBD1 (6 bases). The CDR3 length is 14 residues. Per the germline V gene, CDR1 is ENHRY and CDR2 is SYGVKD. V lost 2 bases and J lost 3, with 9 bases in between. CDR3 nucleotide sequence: TGTGCCATCAGTGAGCCAGGGGAAACAGATACGCAGTATTTT. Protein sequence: CAISEPGETDTQYF.

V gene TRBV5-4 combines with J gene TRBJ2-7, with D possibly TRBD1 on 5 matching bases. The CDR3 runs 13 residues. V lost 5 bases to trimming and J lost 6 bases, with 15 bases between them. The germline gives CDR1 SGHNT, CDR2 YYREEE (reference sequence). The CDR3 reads CASRNSGSGEQYF. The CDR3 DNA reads TGTGCCAGCAGGAATTCAGGGTCAGGCGAGCAGTACTTC.

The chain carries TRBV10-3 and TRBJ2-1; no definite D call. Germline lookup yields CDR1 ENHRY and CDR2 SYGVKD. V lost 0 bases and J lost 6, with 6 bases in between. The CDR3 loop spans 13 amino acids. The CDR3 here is CAISESGVNEQFF. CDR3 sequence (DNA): TGTGCCATCAGTGAGTCTGGGGTCAATGAGCAGTTCTTC.

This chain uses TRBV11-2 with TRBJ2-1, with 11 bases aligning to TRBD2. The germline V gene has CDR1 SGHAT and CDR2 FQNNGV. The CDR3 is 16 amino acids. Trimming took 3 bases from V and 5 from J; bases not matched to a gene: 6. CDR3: CASSFSGRDSDNEQFF. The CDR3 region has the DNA TGTGCCAGCAGCTTTAGCGGGAGGGACTCAGACAATGAGCAGTTCTTC.

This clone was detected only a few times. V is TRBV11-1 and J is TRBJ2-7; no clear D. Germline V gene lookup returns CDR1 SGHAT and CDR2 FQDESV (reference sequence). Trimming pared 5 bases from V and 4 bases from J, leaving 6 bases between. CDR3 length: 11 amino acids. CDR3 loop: CASSAGYEQYF. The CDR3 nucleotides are TGTGCCAGCAGCGCCGGGTACGAGCAGTACTTC.

CDR3 loop: CASSRGTGNHEQFF. Here the CDR3 DNA reads TGTGCCAGCAGCCGGGGGACAGGTAATCATGAGCAGTTCTTC. The V gene is TRBV7-9, the J gene TRBJ2-1; 8 positions match TRBD1. The CDR3 runs to 14 residues. Germline V lookup: CDR1 SEHNR, CDR2 FQNEAQ (reference sequence). J lost 8 bases, V lost 5 bases, and 8 bases had no gene match.

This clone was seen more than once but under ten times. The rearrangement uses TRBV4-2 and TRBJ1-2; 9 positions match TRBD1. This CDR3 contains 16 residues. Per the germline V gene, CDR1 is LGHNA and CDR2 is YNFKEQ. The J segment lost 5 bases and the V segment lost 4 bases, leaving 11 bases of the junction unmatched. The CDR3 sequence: CASSRDIGTGNYGYTF. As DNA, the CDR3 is TGTGCCAGCAGCCGGGATATTGGGACAGGGAATTATGGCTACACCTTC.

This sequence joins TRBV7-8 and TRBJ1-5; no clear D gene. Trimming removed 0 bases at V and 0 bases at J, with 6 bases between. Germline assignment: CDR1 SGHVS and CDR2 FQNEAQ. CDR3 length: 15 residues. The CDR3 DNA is TGTGCCAGCAGCTTAGCGGCTAATAGCAATCAGCCCCAGCATTTT. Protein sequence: CASSLAANSNQPQHF.

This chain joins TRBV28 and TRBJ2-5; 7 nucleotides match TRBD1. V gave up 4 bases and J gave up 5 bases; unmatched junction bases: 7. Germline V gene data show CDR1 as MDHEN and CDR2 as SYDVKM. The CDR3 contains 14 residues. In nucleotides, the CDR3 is TGTGCCAGCAGTTCGGACAGGCTCGGGGAGACCCAGTACTTC. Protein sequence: CASSSDRLGETQYF.

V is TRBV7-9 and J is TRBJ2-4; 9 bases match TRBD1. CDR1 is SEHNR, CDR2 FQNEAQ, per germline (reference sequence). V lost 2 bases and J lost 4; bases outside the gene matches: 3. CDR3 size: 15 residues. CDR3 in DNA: TGTGCCAGCAGCTTAATCGGGACAGGGAAAAACATTCAGTACTTC. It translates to CASSLIGTGKNIQYF. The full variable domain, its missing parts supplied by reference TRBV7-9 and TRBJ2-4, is DTGVSQNPRHKITKRGQNVTFRCDPISEHNRLYWYRQTLGQGPEFLTYFQNEAQLEKSRLLSDRFSAERPKGSFSTLEIQRTEQGDSAMYLCASSLIGTGKNIQYFGAGTRLSVL.

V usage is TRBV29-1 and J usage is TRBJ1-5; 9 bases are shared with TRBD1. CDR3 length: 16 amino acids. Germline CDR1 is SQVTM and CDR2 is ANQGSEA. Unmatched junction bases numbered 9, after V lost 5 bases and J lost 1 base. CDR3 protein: CSVSMFGTGSNQPQHF. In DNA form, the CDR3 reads TGCAGCGTTTCTATGTTCGGGACAGGGAGCAATCAGCCCCAGCATTTT.

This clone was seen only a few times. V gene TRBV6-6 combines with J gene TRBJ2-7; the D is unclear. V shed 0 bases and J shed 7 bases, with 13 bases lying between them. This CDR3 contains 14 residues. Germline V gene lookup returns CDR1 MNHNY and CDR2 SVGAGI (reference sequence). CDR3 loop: CASSYSWVTREQYF. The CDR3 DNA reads TGTGCCAGCAGTTACTCTTGGGTTACGAGGGAGCAGTACTTC.

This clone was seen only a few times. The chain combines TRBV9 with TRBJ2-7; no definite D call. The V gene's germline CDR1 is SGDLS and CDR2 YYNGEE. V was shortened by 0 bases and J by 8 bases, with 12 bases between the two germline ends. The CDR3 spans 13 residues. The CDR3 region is CASSVETLGKQYF. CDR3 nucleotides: TGTGCCAGCAGCGTAGAGACTTTAGGAAAGCAGTACTTC.

Written as DNA, the CDR3 is TGCGCCAGCAGAGACGTTCTCTCCTACAATGAGCAGTTCTTC. Protein sequence: CASRDVLSYNEQFF. The rearrangement uses TRBV5-1 and TRBJ2-1; D unclear. The CDR3 spans 14 residues. Trimming stripped 5 bases from V and 0 bases from J, with 9 bases between. Germline V CDR1 and CDR2: SGHRS, YFSETQ.

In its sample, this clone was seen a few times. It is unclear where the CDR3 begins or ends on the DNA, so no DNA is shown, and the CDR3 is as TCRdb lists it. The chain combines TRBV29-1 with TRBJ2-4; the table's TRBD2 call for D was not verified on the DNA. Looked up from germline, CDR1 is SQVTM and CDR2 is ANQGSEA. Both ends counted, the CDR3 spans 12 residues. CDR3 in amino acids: CSVAMGATLRVF.

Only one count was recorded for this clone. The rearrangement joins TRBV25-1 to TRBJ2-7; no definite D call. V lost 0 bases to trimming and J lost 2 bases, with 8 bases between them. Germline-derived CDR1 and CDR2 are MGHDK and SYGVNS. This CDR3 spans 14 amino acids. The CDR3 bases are TGTGCCAGCAGTGAATATGGACCTGCCTACGAGCAGTACTTC. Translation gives CASSEYGPAYEQYF.

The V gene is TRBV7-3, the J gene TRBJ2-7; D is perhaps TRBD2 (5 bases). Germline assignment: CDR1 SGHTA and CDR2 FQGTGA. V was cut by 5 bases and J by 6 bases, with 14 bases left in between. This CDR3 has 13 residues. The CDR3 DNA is TGTGCCAGCAGCCCGACCCCCGAGGGCGAGCAGTACTTC. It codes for CASSPTPEGEQYF.

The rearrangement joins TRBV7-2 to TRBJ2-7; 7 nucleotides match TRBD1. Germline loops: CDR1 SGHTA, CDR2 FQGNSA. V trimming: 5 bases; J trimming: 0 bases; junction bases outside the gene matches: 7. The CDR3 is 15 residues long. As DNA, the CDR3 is TGTGCCAGCAGCGTACTTCCAGGGGGCTCCTACGAGCAGTACTTC. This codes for CASSVLPGGSYEQYF.